This TCR beta chain is from a study of blood T cell repertoires in COVID-19. Assay: immunoSEQ multiplex PCR; the TCRdb copy retains only in-frame clones and omits some. This repertoire shows some 50,000 clones, more than 70% found once; its top ten account for 6.1%. Germline CDR1 is SGDLS and CDR2 is YYNGEE. V lost 0 bases to trimming and J lost 2 bases; unmatched junction nucleotides: 3. There are 15 residues in the CDR3. The source is a woman older than 75 with acute or convalescent COVID-19. The J gene is TRBJ2-7, the V gene TRBV9, with 9 bases aligning to TRBD1. What was sequenced was peripheral blood. For the CDR3, the DNA is TGTGCCAGCAGCGTAGCAGGGACAGGGACCTACGAGCAGTACTTC. It codes for CASSVAGTGTYEQYF.